This TCR beta chain was sequenced in a study of cytomegalovirus exposure and HLA in healthy donors. A multiplex PCR was run with 60 Vbeta primers and 13 Jbeta primers. Sequencing used immunoSEQ multiplex PCR; TCRdb keeps in-frame clones, though not all of them. The sample lists around 94,000 clones; approximately 79% were seen once. Concerning this clone itself: Its target is not known.

General observations from the study: One variant, a missense change in DCLRE1C, was linked in a later analysis to TCR beta V- and J-gene trimming.

The germline CDR1 and CDR2 sequences are MNHEY and SMNVEV (reference sequence). V was shortened by 6 bases and J by 1 base, with 16 bases between the two germline ends. The CDR3 contains 16 residues. The sequenced material came from PBMCs. This clonotype originated in a woman in her sixties in good health and CMV-seropositive. The V call is TRBV27, the J call TRBJ1-5; D gene unclear. The CDR3 DNA reads as TGTGCCAGCAGGGCCGGAGTCAACCTCAGCAATCAGCCCCAGCATTTT. Its protein product is CASRAGVNLSNQPQHF.